Listed here are 10 T cell receptor beta chains from one sample, sequenced in a study of T cell responses to AZD1222 COVID-19 vaccine. This table comes from immunoSEQ multiplex PCR, and its TCRdb copy is limited to in-frame clones, with some not included. Among about 140,000 clones, 85% to 90% were seen once, and the ten largest hold approximately 1.5%. The specimen comprised peripheral blood, sampled on day 0 of AZD1222 vaccination. The receptor set was obtained from an adult in good health.

The rearrangement uses TRBV6-5 and TRBJ1-5; D gene unclear. The CDR3 consists of 15 residues. From germline, CDR1 is MNHEY and CDR2 SVGAGI. The ends were cut back, 5 bases at V and 7 bases at J, with 18 bases in the middle. The DNA for the CDR3 is TGTGCCAGCAGTCACCTGGGCACGCCGGAGCAGCCCCAGCATTTT. Its protein product is CASSHLGTPEQPQHF.

J is TRBJ2-2 and V is TRBV5-1; 8 bases match TRBD1. This CDR3 comprises 15 residues. Germline-derived CDR1 and CDR2 are SGHRS and YFSETQ. Germline trimming cut 4 bases from V and 2 bases from J; bases unmatched to any gene: 4. The CDR3 DNA follows: TGCGCCAGCAGCATCGGACAGGGAAACACCGGGGAGCTGTTTTTT. Its translation is CASSIGQGNTGELFF.

This chain uses TRBV24-1 with TRBJ1-2, with D possibly matching TRBD1 (5 bases). CDR1 is KGHDR and CDR2 is SFDVKD in the germline V gene. V was pared by 9 bases and J by 8 bases, with 15 bases between. The CDR3 has 12 residues. In nucleotides, the CDR3 is TGTGCCACCTCCGGATGGGGGGAAGGCTACACCTTC. It is translated as CATSGWGEGYTF.

The V and J genes are TRBV10-3 and TRBJ1-2, with 8 positions matching TRBD1. Germline V gene data show CDR1 as ENHRY and CDR2 as SYGVKD. V lost 2 bases to trimming and J lost 7 bases; unmatched junction nucleotides: 3. This CDR3 has 13 residues. CDR3 region: CAISEGQGSGYTF. The DNA of the CDR3 is TGTGCCATCAGTGAGGGACAGGGCAGTGGCTACACCTTC.

This clone was seen only once. The chain recombines TRBV7-2 with TRBJ2-1; 9 bases are a match to TRBD1. CDR1 and CDR2 from the germline V gene are SGHTA and FQGNSA. The CDR3 runs to 16 residues. Unmatched junction bases numbered 10, after V lost 4 bases and J lost 6 bases. This CDR3 reads CASSYRGTGSGNEQFF. The CDR3, as DNA: TGTGCCAGCAGCTATAGAGGGACAGGGAGCGGCAATGAGCAGTTCTTC.

The chain joins TRBV6-2 or TRBV6-3 to TRBJ2-1; D unclear. The CDR3 totals 13 residues. Germline V gives CDR1 MNHEY, CDR2 SVGEGT. V lost 5 bases, J lost 6 bases, and 11 bases lay in between. CDR3 sequence (DNA): TGTGCCAGCAGTGTCCCTCTGGGCAATGAGCAGTTCTTC. Encoded protein: CASSVPLGNEQFF.

V usage is TRBV21-1 and J usage is TRBJ2-5; TRBD2 is taken as the D call from the table, unchecked against the DNA. TRBV21-1 is assigned pseudogene status. The CDR3 runs 15 residues. CDR3 coding DNA: TGTGCCAGCAGCATGAGCGGGAGTGGTATAGAGACCCAGTACTTC. Its protein product is CASSMSGSGIETQYF.

The chain combines TRBV3-1 (or the pseudogene TRBV3-2) with TRBJ1-2; 8 bases fit TRBD1. There are 14 residues in the CDR3. V trimming: 2 bases; J trimming: 2 bases; junction bases outside the gene matches: 1. CDR1 and CDR2 from the germline V gene are LGHDT and YNNKEL (reference sequence). This chain's CDR3 is CASSQNRGNYGYTF. CDR3 nucleotides: TGTGCCAGCAGCCAAAACAGGGGGAACTATGGCTACACCTTC.

In the case of this clone: An end of the junction differs from the germline gene, which may be a read error. V is TRBV6-9 and J is TRBJ1-1; D is uncertain. The CDR3 consists of 11 residues. Germline loops: CDR1 MNHGY, CDR2 SVAAGI. The DNA of the CDR3 is TGTGCCAGCCGCTATCATTGGTCAGACTCATTT. Its translation: CASRYHWSDSF.

The V gene is TRBV7-2, the J gene TRBJ2-2, with 8 bases lining up with TRBD1. Looked up from germline, CDR1 is SGHTA and CDR2 is FQGNSA. The CDR3 is made up of 17 amino acids. Germline trimming cut 4 bases from V and 6 bases from J; bases unmatched to any gene: 13. In nucleotides, the CDR3 is TGTGCCAGCAGCTCTACGATAGGACAGGGTAATTCCGGGGAGCTGTTTTTT. Amino acid sequence: CASSSTIGQGNSGELFF.